This TCR beta chain appears in the sequencing data of a study of shared clonotypes between healthy human individuals (TCRdb year 2020). Notes on the research overall: A few men and a couple of women, aged 18 to 49 years, made up the cohort. Per donor, three plates each were used for CD4 naive and CD4 memory, two for CD8 naive, and one for CD8 memory. To estimate repertoire size and how much clonotypes are shared between individuals, the study performed deep sequencing of blood TCR repertoires from a few healthy adults. Libraries were prepared and TCR repertoires were sequenced by different laboratories using diverse techniques, in order to increase sequencing depth and limit assay-specific biases. Between about 0.8 and 9 billion PBMCs per donor were obtained by leukapheresis.

The V end loses 3 bases and the J end loses 6 bases, and a stretch of 9 bases separates them. Inclusive of the bounding cysteine and phenylalanine, the CDR3 is 12 residues long. Just CDR3 DNA is preserved here, 36 bases in frame from base 1. Per the germline V gene (reference sequence), LNHDA is the CDR1 and SQIVND is the CDR2. Comments on this clone: This receptor's antigen is unknown. Qualities for individual bases were not recorded, and no much larger clone is one base off.

Using the deep immunoSEQ assay, multiplex PCR amplified TCR CDR3 regions from genomic DNA. Extracted genomic DNA from each cell subset was distributed evenly across all wells of several immunoSEQ 96-well plates, and each plate was treated as a replicate. Each replicate PCR for sorted subsets received around 200 ng genomic DNA, equal to tens of thousands of T cell genomes. Purified libraries were measured with a Qubit 3.0 fluorometer, size-checked on a Bioanalyzer 2100, and measured again with the KAPA Library Quantification kit. Each immunoSEQ 96-well plate was sequenced on its own single-read 150-cycle Illumina NextSeq 550 flow cell. On the authors' methods: Because the immunoSEQ output included only junctional sequences and no quality scores, the filtering could not be the same as the filtering used for full-length reads. Sequences were annotated with PyIR, a Python wrapper for IgBLAST v1.9, using IMGT germline references to assign V/J genes and CDR3. Reads were removed for weak V/J assignments (E-value above 1e-6), missing CDR3, stop codons, out-of-frame junctions, or ambiguous translated residues. V3J clonotypes were defined as sequences sharing the same inferred V gene, J gene, and CDR3 amino acid sequence. Percentage overlap between repertoires was computed as shared unique clonotypes divided by the size of the smaller repertoire. Repertoire richness was assessed with RTK rarefaction, the Chao1 estimator, and Recon v2.1 estimates of unobserved clonotypes. Generation probabilities for all TCRbeta clonotypes obtained by the gDNA method from several donors were computed using OLGA. The table comes from immuneACCESS by way of TCRdb, which keeps in-frame sequences with V and J called. Part of the clones is missing from these tables; in studies checked, under half for an unresolved V gene and the rest for unknown reasons. V and J calls and clone size are as listed in that table; D and trimming were resolved from the DNA. The sample records around 700,000 clones, less than 80% of which are singletons. About 2% of the sample goes to the ten largest clones.

The donors were healthy, HIV-negative adults who had no recently reported acute infections or vaccinations. Every donor was a Caucasian adult living in Nashville, Tennessee, USA. CD4+ T cells were enriched through magnetic negative selection, after which naive cells were positively selected on CD45RA and the remaining negative fraction served as the memory subset. Blood was collected by leukapheresis, and PBMCs were isolated by Ficoll-Histopaque density gradient centrifugation and then cryopreserved in liquid nitrogen vapor phase. Analytical flow cytometry was used to check the purity and quantity of each magnetically sorted T cell population. Genomic DNA was isolated from every sorted fraction and measured by UV absorbance on a Nanodrop 2000c. Results the study describes overall, beyond this receptor: When several donors were compared, the shared fraction of clonotypes was roughly 5% for naive CD4, around 3.5% for naive CD8, roughly 2.5% for memory CD4, and less than 0.45% for memory CD8. Larger estimated clonotype richness was generally found for naive subsets than for memory subsets. Pairwise subsampling indicated that sequencing depth was expected to affect the degree of clonotype sharing among donors. Because the study included a small number of donors, the genetic and exposure-history diversity represented was limited. Incomplete sequencing was indicated by rarefaction of sorted-subset datasets, despite the large sequencing depth. Sampling was restricted to blood, and TCR repertoires in tissues likely differ from the TCR repertoires found in blood. Compared with non-shared clonotypes, clonotypes shared by all four sorted-subset donors had higher generation probabilities.

Source material: memory CD4+ T cells sorted from blood. The cell subset or site label corresponds to: CD45RA-negative fraction. The chain is encoded by TRBV19 joined to TRBJ2-7; confidence is insufficient to name the D gene. The TCR sequence derives from a woman in her twenties or thirties in good health. The CDR3 protein sequence reads: CASSIGQREQYF. The DNA sequence reads TGTGCCAGTAGTATTGGGCAGCGCGAGCAGTACTTC.